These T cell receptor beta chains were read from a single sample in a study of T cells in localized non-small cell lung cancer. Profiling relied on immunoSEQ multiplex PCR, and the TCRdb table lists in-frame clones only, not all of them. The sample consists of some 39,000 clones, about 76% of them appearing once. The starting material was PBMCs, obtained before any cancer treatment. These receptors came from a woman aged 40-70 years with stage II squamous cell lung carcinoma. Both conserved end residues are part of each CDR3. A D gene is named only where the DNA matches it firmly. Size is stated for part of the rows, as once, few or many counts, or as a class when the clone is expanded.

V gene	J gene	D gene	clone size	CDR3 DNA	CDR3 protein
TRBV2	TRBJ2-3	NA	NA	TGTGCCAGCAGGGGGCTGGAGGGGACAGATACGCAGTATTTT	CASRGLEGTDTQYF
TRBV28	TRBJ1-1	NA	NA	TGTGCCACCCAGGTCGAGGGAACGGGGGACACTGAAGCTTTCTTT	CATQVEGTGDTEAFF
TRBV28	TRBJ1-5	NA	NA	TGTGCCAGCAGTTCGGGCGGGGGAGTAAGCAATCAGCCCCAGCATTTT	CASSSGGGVSNQPQHF
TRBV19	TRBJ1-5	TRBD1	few	TGTGCCAGTAGTGGGACAGCCTTCAATCAGCCCCAGCATTTT	CASSGTAFNQPQHF
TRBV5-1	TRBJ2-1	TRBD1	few	TGCGCCAGCAGCTTATACAGGGGTTACAATGAGCAGTTCTTC	CASSLYRGYNEQFF
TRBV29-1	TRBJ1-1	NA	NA	TGCAGCGTTGATTCGGCGGGGCATGAAGCTTTCTTT	CSVDSAGHEAFF
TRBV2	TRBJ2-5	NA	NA	TGTGCCAGCAGTGACGTGCAAGAGACCCAGTACTTC	CASSDVQETQYF
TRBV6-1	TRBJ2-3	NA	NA	TGTGCCAGCAGTGACCGGGGAAGGGCAGATACGCAGTATTTT	CASSDRGRADTQYF
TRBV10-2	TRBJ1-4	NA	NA	TGCGCCAGCAGTGAAATGGGACACTTAAATGAAAAACTGTTTTTT	CASSEMGHLNEKLFF
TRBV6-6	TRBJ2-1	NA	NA	TGTGCCAGCAGCCCCGACGGAGGCGTGGGATACAATGAGCAGTTCTTC	CASSPDGGVGYNEQFF
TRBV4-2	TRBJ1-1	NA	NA	TGTGCCAGCAGCCAAGATCGGTTTGTGGGTGGAGCTTTCTTT	CASSQDRFVGGAFF
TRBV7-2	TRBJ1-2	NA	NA	TGTGCCAGCAGCTTCTCGCCCGGCTATGGCTACACCTTC	CASSFSPGYGYTF
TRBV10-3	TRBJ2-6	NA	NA	TGTGCCATCAGTTCCTTTACAGGGAGGAACCCCACTGGGGCCAACGTCCTGACTTTC	CAISSFTGRNPTGANVLTF
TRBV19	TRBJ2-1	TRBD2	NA	TGTGCCACCGCGGGACTAGCGGGGGGAGAGCAGTTCTTC	CATAGLAGGEQFF
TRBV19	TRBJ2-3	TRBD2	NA	TGTGCCAGTTCCGGACTAGCGGGGAACACAGATACGCAGTATTTT	CASSGLAGNTDTQYF
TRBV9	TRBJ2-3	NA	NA	TGTGCCAGCAGCGTAGCGGCTGTGGGGACAGATACGCAGTATTTT	CASSVAAVGTDTQYF
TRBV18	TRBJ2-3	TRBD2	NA	TGTGCCAGCTCACCCCGGCCTGGGGCTAGCGGGTCAGATACGCAGTATTTT	CASSPRPGASGSDTQYF
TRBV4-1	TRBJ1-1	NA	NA	TGCGCCAGCAGCCAAGATAACGGTGAAGCTTTCTTT	CASSQDNGEAFF
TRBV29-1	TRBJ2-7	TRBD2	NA	TGCAGCGTTGGGCTAGCGGGACCCTCCTACGAGCAGTACTTC	CSVGLAGPSYEQYF
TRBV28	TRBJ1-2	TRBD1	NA	TGTGCCAGCAGTTTATCCTCGGTCTACAGGGGTAGGGGATATGGCTACACCTTC	CASSLSSVYRGRGYGYTF
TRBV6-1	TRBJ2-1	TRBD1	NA	TGTGCCAGCGGGACCGGGACAGGGGGTAATAATGAGCAGTTCTTC	CASGTGTGGNNEQFF
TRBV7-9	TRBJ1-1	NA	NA	TGTGCCAGCAGCTTAGGGGCTCGATTGAACACTGAAGCTTTCTTT	CASSLGARLNTEAFF
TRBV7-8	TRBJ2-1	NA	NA	TGTGCCAGCAGCTTAGTCCGGGACACTGACAATGAGCAGTTCTTC	CASSLVRDTDNEQFF
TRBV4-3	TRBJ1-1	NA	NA	TGCGCCAGCAGCCAAGATCGGGGATGGACTGAAGCTTTCTTT	CASSQDRGWTEAFF
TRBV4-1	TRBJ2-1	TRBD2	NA	TGCGCCAGCAGCCAAGAGGTAGGGACTATCGAGCAGTTCTTC	CASSQEVGTIEQFF
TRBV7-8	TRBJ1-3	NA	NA	TGTGCCAGCAGCTGGGCCGGGGGGGAAGGAAACACCATATATTTT	CASSWAGGEGNTIYF
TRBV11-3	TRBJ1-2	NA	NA	TGTGCCAGCAGCTTAGGGGCAGGGGATGGCTACACCTTC	CASSLGAGDGYTF